The T cell receptor (beta chain) described here comes from a study of T cell clones after liver transplantation. Across the whole study: Liver transplant recipients had immunosuppression withdrawal attempted within 2 years.

Assay: immunoSEQ multiplex PCR; the TCRdb copy retains only in-frame clones and omits some. There are roughly 73,000 clones in the sample; about 80% occur only once, and about 0.6% lies in the top ten. Germline assignment: CDR1 SGHTA and CDR2 FQGTGA. V shed 5 bases and J shed 2 bases, with 21 bases lying between them. The CDR3 has 18 amino acids. Specimen: CD4+ T cells from blood, collected before liver transplant. This receptor was identified in a human donor who received a liver transplant. The rearrangement uses TRBV7-3 and TRBJ2-2, with a possible D match to TRBD2 (5 bases). The CDR3 DNA reads TGTGCCAGCAGCCCCCACCTCCTTCGAGCGGCTAACACCGGGGAGCTGTTTTTT. Translated: CASSPHLLRAANTGELFF.